This T cell receptor (beta chain) was captured in a study of blood T cell repertoires in COVID-19 (dated by TCRdb to the early 2020s). Background for the entire study: Collaborator samples came from the United States, Italy and Spain and covered acute and convalescent phases of COVID-19. The prospective study material was composed of cDNA or gDNA derived from T cells, B-cell-depleted T cells, or PBMCs. Deeply sampled blood TCRbeta repertoires from subjects exposed to, actively infected with, or recovered from COVID-19 were included in the dataset. The repertoires were made available in a free public database intended to serve as a resource for research on the immune response to SARS-CoV-2. The samples were drawn from the first 160 participants of the ongoing ImmuneRACE study and from 1,254 subjects provided by 6 global collaborators. Nearly every sample came with metadata listing a de-identified subject ID, COVID-19 status, age in years and sex. Where available, HLA class I and class II types were obtained from metadata supplied by the sample provider rather than from assay-based typing.

The paper as a whole reports these results and caveats: The amount of clinical and demographic metadata varied by source and participant and was provided uncurated.

TCRbeta CDR3 regions were amplified from genomic DNA by means of the immunoSEQ Assay, a bias-controlled multiplex PCR. On the study's bioinformatics: Nucleated cell counts per sample were estimated from amplification of reference gene primers within the assay. To quantify the absolute abundance of each unique TCRbeta CDR3 rearrangement, sequence reads were collapsed and filtered. Productive Simpson clonality was computed per sample as the square root of Simpson's diversity index over productive rearrangements. TCRdb's version of the immuneACCESS table is confined to in-frame rearrangements and falls short of the full clone set. An unresolved V gene accounts for under half of the shortfall where checked; the remainder is of unknown origin. V and J calls and clone size are as listed in that table; D and trimming were resolved from the DNA. The sample table lists about 390,000 clones, roughly 86% of them with a count of one. The ten largest clones take up 2.3% of the sample.

One collaborating source in Seattle enrolled patients while the patients were actively infected and followed the patients over time throughout the course of disease. The collaborating institutions used their own protocols to collect whole blood in K2EDTA tubes. For TCRbeta analysis, collaborators shipped samples as frozen whole blood, isolated PBMCs, or DNA extracted from either of those sample types. The germline V and J ends show losses of 3 bases and 7 bases respectively, and no gene match explains 12 bases of the junction. The germline V gene yields WSHSY for CDR1 and SAAADI for CDR2. Taken from cysteine to phenylalanine, the CDR3 has 16 residues. The sequence is cut down to CDR3 DNA, 48 bases in frame from base 1. Points on this clone: This clone's antigen is unknown. No base-level quality is on record; no much larger clone is a single base apart.

Sequencing input: peripheral blood. The V gene is TRBV10-2 and the J gene is TRBJ2-7; TRBD1 aligns with 10 central bases. The sequence came from a woman between 55 and 75 years old with COVID-19, enrolled during active disease. CDR3 reads: CASSDRATGGLKEQYF. The sequenced DNA is TGCGCCAGCAGTGATCGGGCGACAGGGGGCCTCAAAGAGCAGTACTTC.